A selection of T cell receptor beta chains follows, all from one sample in a study of cytomegalovirus exposure and HLA in healthy donors. TCRdb keeps only in-frame clones here, not all; method: immunoSEQ multiplex PCR. The sample has 140,000 or so clones; under 80% are singletons. Sequenced input: PBMCs. These receptors were taken from a man between 18 and 35 years old in good health and CMV-seropositive. Each CDR3 is given with its conserved first and last residue.

cdr3_length | v_call | cdr3_aa
16 | TRBV27 | CASSSFRPGAGNTIYF
14 | TRBV2 | CASVTSGAERTQYF
16 | TRBV7-9 | CASSLLGQLYTGELFF
13 | TRBV18 | CASSPRANTEAFF
14 | TRBV2 | CASSDGRGTGELFF
13 | TRBV7-2 | CASSLYGQPEAFF
14 | TRBV4-3 | CASSTRDRGNEQYF
14 | TRBV18 | CASSPENGRDEQYF
13 | TRBV5-3 | CASPPGQGAGYTF
17 | TRBV9 | CASSVATLIAGKDTQYF
16 | TRBV5-6 | CASSFLLPGETDTQYF
13 | TRBV27 | CASSPHVSYEQYF
15 | TRBV6-6 | CASSYSYRFQETQYF
14 | TRBV28 | CASTGDSISYEQYF
14 | TRBV4-2 | CASSWTGELYGYTF
16 | TRBV6-1 | CASSEFGSSNTGELFF
16 | TRBV18 | CASSPEGQESTDTQYF
15 | TRBV27 | CASSFGTGLNTEAFF
13 | TRBV6-5 | CATSGVYDYEQYF
13 | TRBV11-2 | CASSTGTRNEQFF
16 | TRBV4-1 | CASSQEVAGFRNEQYF
12 | TRBV30 | CAWSASNTEAFF
14 | TRBV7-9 | CASSLGSPNYGYTF
15 | TRBV27 | CASSSGQTTNEKLFF
15 | TRBV30 | CAWSVRALATDTQYF
18 | TRBV27 | CASSLKSPGGRSTDTQYF
15 | TRBV28 | CASSVVWTGTYEQYF
14 | TRBV5-4 | CASSLVGGNTEAFF
9 | TRBV6-4 | CGVTYEQYF
17 | TRBV14 | CASSSLDRVISVGELFF
16 | TRBV19 | CASSRGQGLPALVATF
15 | TRBV5-1 | CASSLALRSAGELFF
14 | TRBV28 | CASSLYRVQETQYF
16 | TRBV28 | CASSLPGGGGNQPQHF
15 | TRBV2 | CASSGERGRTDTQYF
14 | TRBV9 | CASSLVAGYGGYTF
14 | TRBV15 | CATSGAGEVNEQYF
15 | TRBV28 | CASSVRGTGGSEQYF
15 | TRBV19 | CASSTLAAPGNEQFF
17 | TRBV5-1 | CASSSGAPIVYTGELFF
19 | TRBV4-1 | CASSHPGDSDLDPYNEQFF
13 | TRBV10-1 | CASSPGGVGGYTF
14 | TRBV7-2 | CASSPGGSNYEQYF
14 | TRBV27 | CASSSWRGHQPQHF
13 | TRBV7-2 | CASSLRGGNEQYF
12 | TRBV29-1 | CSVGAWGSGYTF
12 | TRBV15 | CATSTRGTEAFF
21 | TRBV28 | CASSPYGGRLAGDKNTGELFF
17 | TRBV4-1 | CASSHEPGQGKIYEQYF
15 | TRBV25-1 | CASSFGQAAIDGYTF
11 | TRBV20-1 | CSAPVNTEAFF